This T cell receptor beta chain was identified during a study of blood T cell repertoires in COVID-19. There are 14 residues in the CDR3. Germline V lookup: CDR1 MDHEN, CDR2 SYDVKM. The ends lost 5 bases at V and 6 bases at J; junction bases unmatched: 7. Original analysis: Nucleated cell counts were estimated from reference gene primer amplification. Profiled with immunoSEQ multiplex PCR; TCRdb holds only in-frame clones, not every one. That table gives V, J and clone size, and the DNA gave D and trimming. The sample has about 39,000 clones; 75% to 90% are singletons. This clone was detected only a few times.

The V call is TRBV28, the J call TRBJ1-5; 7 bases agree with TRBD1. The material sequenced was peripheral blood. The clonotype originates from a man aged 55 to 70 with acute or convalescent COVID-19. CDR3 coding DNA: TGTGCCAGCAGTACCGGGACAGAGTCTCAGCCCCAGCATTTT. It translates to CASSTGTESQPQHF.